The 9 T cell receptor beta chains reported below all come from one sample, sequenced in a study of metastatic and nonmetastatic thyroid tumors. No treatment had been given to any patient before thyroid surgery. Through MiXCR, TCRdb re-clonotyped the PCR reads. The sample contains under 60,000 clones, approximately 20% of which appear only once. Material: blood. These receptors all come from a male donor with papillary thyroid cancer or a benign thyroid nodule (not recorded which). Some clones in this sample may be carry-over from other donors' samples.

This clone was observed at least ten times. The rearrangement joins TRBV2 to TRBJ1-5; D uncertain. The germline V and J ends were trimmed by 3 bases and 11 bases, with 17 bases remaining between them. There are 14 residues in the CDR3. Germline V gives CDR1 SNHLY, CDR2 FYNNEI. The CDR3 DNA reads TGTGCCAGCAGTGAGGTTCGCAGCGTGGGAGCCCAGCATTTT. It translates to CASSEVRSVGAQHF.

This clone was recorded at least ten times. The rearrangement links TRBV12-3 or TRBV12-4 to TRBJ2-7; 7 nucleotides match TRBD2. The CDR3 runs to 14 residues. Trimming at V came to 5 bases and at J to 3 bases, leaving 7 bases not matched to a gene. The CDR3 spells CASSHPSSGYEQYF. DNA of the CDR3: TGTGCCAGCAGTCACCCTTCTAGCGGCTACGAGCAGTACTTC.

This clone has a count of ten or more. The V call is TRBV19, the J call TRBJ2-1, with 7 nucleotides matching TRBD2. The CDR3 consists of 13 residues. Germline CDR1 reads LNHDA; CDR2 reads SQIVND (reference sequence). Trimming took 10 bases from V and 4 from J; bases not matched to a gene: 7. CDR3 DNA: TGTGCCACCAGCCCGGGACTATACAATGAGCAGTTCTTC. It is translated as CATSPGLYNEQFF.

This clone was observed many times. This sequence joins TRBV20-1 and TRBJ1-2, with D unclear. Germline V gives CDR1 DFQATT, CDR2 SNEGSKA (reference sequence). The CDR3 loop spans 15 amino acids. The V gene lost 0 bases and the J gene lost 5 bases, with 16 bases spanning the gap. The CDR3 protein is CSARDTEGTGYGYTF. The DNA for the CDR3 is TGCAGTGCTAGAGATACCGAGGGCACGGGATATGGCTACACCTTC.

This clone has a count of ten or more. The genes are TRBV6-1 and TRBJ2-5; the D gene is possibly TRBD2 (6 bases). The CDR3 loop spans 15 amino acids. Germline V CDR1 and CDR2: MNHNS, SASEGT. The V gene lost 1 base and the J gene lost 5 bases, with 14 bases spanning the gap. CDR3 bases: TGTGCCAGCAGTGAAGTCAGTTCGACTAGGGAGACCCAGTACTTC. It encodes CASSEVSSTRETQYF.

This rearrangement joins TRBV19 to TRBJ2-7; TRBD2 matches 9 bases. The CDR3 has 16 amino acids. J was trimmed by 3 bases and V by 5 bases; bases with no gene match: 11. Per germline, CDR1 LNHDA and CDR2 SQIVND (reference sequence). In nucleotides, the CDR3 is TGTGCCAGTAGTCCCCTGAACGCGGGGGGGGACTACGAGCAGTACTTC. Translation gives CASSPLNAGGDYEQYF.

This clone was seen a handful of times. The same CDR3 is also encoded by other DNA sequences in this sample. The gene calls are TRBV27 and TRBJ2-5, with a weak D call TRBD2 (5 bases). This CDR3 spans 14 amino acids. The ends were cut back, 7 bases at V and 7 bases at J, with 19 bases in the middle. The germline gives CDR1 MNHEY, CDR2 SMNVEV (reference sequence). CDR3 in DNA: TGTGCCAGCACCCCGAGCGGTGGCGGTGGGACCCAGTACTTC. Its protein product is CASTPSGGGGTQYF.

The CDR3 DNA follows: TGTGCCAGCAGTTACTCGTTATCCTACGAGCAGTACTTC. Its protein product is CASSYSLSYEQYF. This chain connects TRBV6-2 or TRBV6-3 to TRBJ2-7, with no clear D. Trimming cost V 0 bases and J 1 base, with 4 bases left between them. Germline CDR1 reads MNHEY; CDR2 reads SVGEGT. The CDR3 is 13 residues long.

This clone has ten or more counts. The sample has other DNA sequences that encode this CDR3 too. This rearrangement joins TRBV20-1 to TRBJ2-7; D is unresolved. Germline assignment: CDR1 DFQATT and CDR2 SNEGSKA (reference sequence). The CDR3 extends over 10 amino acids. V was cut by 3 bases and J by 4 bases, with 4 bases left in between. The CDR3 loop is CSARSYEQYF. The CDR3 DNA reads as TGCAGTGCTAGGTCTTACGAGCAGTACTTC.